Shown below are 20 T cell receptor beta chains from a single sample sequenced in a study of cytomegalovirus exposure and HLA in healthy donors. A multiplex PCR was run with 60 Vbeta primers and 13 Jbeta primers. Using immunoSEQ multiplex PCR, the repertoire was profiled, and TCRdb retains in-frame clones only, with some absent. The sample records 110,000 to 150,000 clones, over 65% being singletons. Input material: PBMCs. The source is a female donor in good health and CMV-seronegative.

J is TRBJ2-2 and V is TRBV4-1; 7 nucleotides agree with TRBD2. The ends lost 1 base at V and 1 base at J; junction bases unmatched: 3. The CDR3 is 16 residues long. Germline V CDR1 and CDR2: MGHRA, YSYEKL. In DNA form, the CDR3 reads TGCGCCAGCAGCCAAGTGGGGAGGGAGAACACCGGGGAGCTGTTTTTT. This codes for CASSQVGRENTGELFF.

V is TRBV4-3 and J is TRBJ2-2; 8 positions agree with TRBD1. The CDR3 has 16 amino acids. Germline loops: CDR1 LGHNA, CDR2 YSLEER. V lost 5 bases, J lost 3 bases, and 8 bases stayed unmatched. The CDR3 spells CASSSAPTGDTGELFF. The CDR3 bases are TGCGCCAGCAGCTCAGCCCCGACAGGGGACACCGGGGAGCTGTTTTTT.

The rearrangement joins TRBV30 to TRBJ2-5; D possibly corresponds to TRBD1 (6 bases). V was clipped by 3 bases and J by 0 bases, with 11 bases between them. CDR1 GTSNPN and CDR2 SVGIG come from the germline V gene (reference sequence). This CDR3 has 14 amino acids. Here the CDR3 reads CAWRDRRYQETQYF. The CDR3, as DNA: TGTGCCTGGAGGGACAGAAGATACCAAGAGACCCAGTACTTC.

The rearrangement uses TRBV7-8 and TRBJ2-5; 10 bases line up with TRBD2. Germline-derived CDR1 and CDR2 are SGHVS and FQNEAQ. V lost 2 bases and J lost 1; bases outside the gene matches: 7. The CDR3 length is 17 residues. CDR3 DNA: TGTGCCAGCAGCTTAATAGGGACTAGCGTTCCCCAAGAGACCCAGTACTTC. Amino acid sequence: CASSLIGTSVPQETQYF.

This clone was observed a handful of times. This rearrangement joins TRBV4-2 to TRBJ2-5; 11 nucleotides line up with TRBD2. The germline gives CDR1 LGHNA, CDR2 YNFKEQ. V shed 0 bases and J 7 bases; nucleotides not matched to a gene: 4. The CDR3 sequence is 15 residues long. The CDR3, as DNA: TGTGCCAGCAGCCAAGATACAACTAGCGGGAGGACCCAGTACTTC. As protein: CASSQDTTSGRTQYF.

The chain links TRBV7-2 to TRBJ2-7; 7 bases match TRBD2. V was pared by 4 bases and J by 1 base, with 13 bases of the junction left unmatched. The CDR3 extends over 17 amino acids. Germline V gives CDR1 SGHTA, CDR2 FQGNSA. CDR3: CASSWSNWGGSSYEQYF. CDR3 nucleotides: TGTGCCAGCAGCTGGTCGAATTGGGGGGGTTCGTCCTACGAGCAGTACTTC.

The chain recombines TRBV9 with TRBJ1-2; D call uncertain. V lost 0 bases to trimming and J lost 8 bases, with 8 bases between them. Germline loops: CDR1 SGDLS, CDR2 YYNGEE. The CDR3 sequence is 12 residues long. CDR3 sequence reads: CASSVGGEGYTF. CDR3 sequence (DNA): TGTGCCAGCAGCGTAGGTGGGGAGGGCTACACCTTC.

V usage is TRBV5-1 and J usage is TRBJ2-7; D unresolved. The germline V gene has CDR1 SGHRS and CDR2 YFSETQ. The ends were cut back, 2 bases at V and 4 bases at J, with 10 bases in the middle. This CDR3 comprises 13 residues. This CDR3 is CASSFAPGYEQYF. For the CDR3, the DNA is TGCGCCAGCAGCTTCGCCCCGGGTTACGAGCAGTACTTC.

The chain uses TRBV2 and TRBJ2-1; D remains unclear. CDR1 is SNHLY, CDR2 FYNNEI, per germline. The CDR3 runs 14 residues. The V gene lost 4 bases and the J gene lost 3 bases, with 10 bases spanning the gap. Written as DNA, the CDR3 is TGTGCCAGCAGTGCGTCCTACTACTACAATGAGCAGTTCTTC. Translation gives CASSASYYYNEQFF.

Written as DNA, the CDR3 is TGCGCCAGCAGCCAAGATTCCCTAAGCTATGGCTACACCTTC. Its translation is CASSQDSLSYGYTF. The chain uses TRBV4-3 and TRBJ1-2; the D is unclear. The CDR3 runs to 14 residues. Germline CDR1 is LGHNA and CDR2 is YSLEER. The germline V and J ends were trimmed by 0 bases and 4 bases, with 9 bases remaining between them.

This clone was picked up one time. J is TRBJ1-1 and V is TRBV7-6, with TRBD1 as a possible D gene (5 bases). Germline values: CDR1 SGHVS, CDR2 FNYEAQ. Trimming stripped 5 bases from V and 0 bases from J, with 7 bases between. There are 13 residues in the CDR3. CDR3 sequence (DNA): TGTGCCAGCAGCCAGACAGTGAACACTGAAGCTTTCTTT. Translated, it gives CASSQTVNTEAFF.

The chain joins TRBV9 to TRBJ2-1; 14 bases are a match to TRBD2. Germline V gives CDR1 SGDLS, CDR2 YYNGEE. CDR3 length: 16 residues. V was clipped by 1 base and J by 8 bases; unmatched bases: 5. CDR3 protein: CASSVQGLAGVHEQFF. CDR3 in DNA: TGTGCCAGCAGCGTACAGGGACTAGCGGGAGTCCATGAGCAGTTCTTC.

This chain links TRBV6-5 with TRBJ1-1; TRBD1 might be the D (5 bases). V was pared by 6 bases and J by 5 bases, with 16 bases between. Germline V lookup: CDR1 MNHEY, CDR2 SVGAGI. The CDR3 loop spans 14 amino acids. In nucleotides, the CDR3 is TGTGCCAGCAGATATTCCGACGGGGGGACTGAAGCTTTCTTT. This encodes CASRYSDGGTEAFF.

This chain connects TRBV6-4 to TRBJ2-3; 14 bases agree with TRBD2. Trimming at V came to 4 bases and at J to 6 bases, leaving 3 bases not matched to a gene. The germline CDR1 and CDR2 sequences are MRHNA and SNTAGT. This CDR3 has 15 residues. CDR3 nucleotide sequence: TGTGCCAGCAGTGCCGGGACTAGCGGGGGCGATACGCAGTATTTT. Translation: CASSAGTSGGDTQYF.

V gene TRBV7-9 combines with J gene TRBJ2-7; 7 bases map to TRBD1. V dropped 6 bases and J dropped 2; count of bases not matched to a gene: 1. Germline CDR1 SEHNR, CDR2 FQNEAQ (reference sequence). CDR3 size: 12 residues. This CDR3 is CASRTGTYEQYF. CDR3 nucleotide sequence: TGTGCCAGCAGGACAGGGACCTACGAGCAGTACTTC.

This clone was seen more than once but under ten times. The V and J genes are TRBV5-6 and TRBJ2-1; 7 bases fit TRBD2. Trimming at V came to 4 bases and at J to 7 bases, leaving 5 bases not matched to a gene. CDR1 and CDR2 (germline): SGHDT, YYEEEE. The CDR3 is 13 amino acids. CDR3 amino acids: CASSPAGVNEQFF. CDR3 bases: TGTGCCAGCAGCCCCGCGGGGGTAAATGAGCAGTTCTTC.

The chain carries TRBV7-2 and TRBJ1-1; D uncertain. Trimming pared 0 bases from V and 4 bases from J, leaving 12 bases between. Germline V gene sequence: CDR1 SGHTA, CDR2 FQGNSA. The CDR3 length is 15 residues. CDR3 region: CASSLAAGVRTEAFF. The DNA for the CDR3 is TGTGCCAGCAGCTTAGCGGCGGGCGTCCGCACTGAAGCTTTCTTT.

The rearrangement uses TRBV10-3 and TRBJ2-1; 7 nucleotides match TRBD1. Per the germline V gene, CDR1 is ENHRY and CDR2 is SYGVKD. CDR3 size: 13 residues. The ends lost 2 bases at V and 12 bases at J; junction bases unmatched: 7. The CDR3 bases are TGTGCCATCAGTGAGACAGGGGCCTTGGGGCAGTTCTTC. Its translation: CAISETGALGQFF.

This chain joins TRBV6-1 and TRBJ2-1, with 12 bases identical to TRBD1. The length of the CDR3 is 16 residues. The germline gives CDR1 MNHNS, CDR2 SASEGT. The V segment lost 2 bases and the J segment 7 bases; nucleotides outside the gene matches: 6. The CDR3 region has the DNA TGTGCCAGCAGTGAAAGGGGACAGGGGGCACGGAATGAGCAGTTCTTC. Amino acids: CASSERGQGARNEQFF.

The gene calls are TRBV25-1 and TRBJ1-2, with D maybe TRBD1 (5 bases). Germline loops: CDR1 MGHDK, CDR2 SYGVNS. The CDR3 loop spans 14 amino acids. Trimming left V 1 base short and J 8 bases short, with 14 bases between. CDR3 region: CASSELTAGLGYTF. CDR3 DNA: TGTGCCAGCAGTGAATTGACGGCAGGGCTCGGCTACACCTTC.